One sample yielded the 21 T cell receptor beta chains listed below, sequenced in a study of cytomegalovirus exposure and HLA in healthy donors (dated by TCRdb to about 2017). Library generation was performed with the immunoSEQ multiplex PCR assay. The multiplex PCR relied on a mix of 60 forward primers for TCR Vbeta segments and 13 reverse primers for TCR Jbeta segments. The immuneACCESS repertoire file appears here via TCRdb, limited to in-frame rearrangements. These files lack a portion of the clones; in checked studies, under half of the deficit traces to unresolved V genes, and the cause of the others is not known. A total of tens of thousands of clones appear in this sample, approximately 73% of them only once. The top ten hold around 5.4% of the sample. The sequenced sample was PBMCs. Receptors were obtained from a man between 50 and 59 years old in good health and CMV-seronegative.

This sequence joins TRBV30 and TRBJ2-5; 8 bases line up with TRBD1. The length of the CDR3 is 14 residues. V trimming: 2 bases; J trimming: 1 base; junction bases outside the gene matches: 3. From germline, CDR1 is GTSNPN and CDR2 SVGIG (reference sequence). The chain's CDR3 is CAWSMGQAQETQYF. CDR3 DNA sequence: TGTGCCTGGAGTATGGGACAGGCCCAAGAGACCCAGTACTTC.

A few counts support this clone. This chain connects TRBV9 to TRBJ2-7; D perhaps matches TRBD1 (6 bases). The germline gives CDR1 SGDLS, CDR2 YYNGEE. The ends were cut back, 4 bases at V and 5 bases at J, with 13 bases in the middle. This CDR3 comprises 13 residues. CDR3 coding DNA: TGTGCCAGCAGCTTACAGGGTCCCAACGAGCAGTACTTC. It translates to CASSLQGPNEQYF. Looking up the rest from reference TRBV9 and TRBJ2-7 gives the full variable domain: DSGVTQTPKHLITATGQRVTLRCSPRSGDLSVYWYQQSLDQGLQFLIQYYNGEERAKGNILERFSAQQFPDLHSELNLSSLELGDSALYFCASSLQGPNEQYFGPGTRLTVT.

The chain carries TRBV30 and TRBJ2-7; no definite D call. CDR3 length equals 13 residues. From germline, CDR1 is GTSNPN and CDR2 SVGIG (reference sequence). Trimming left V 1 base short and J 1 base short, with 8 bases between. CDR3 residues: CAWSDGRSYEQYF. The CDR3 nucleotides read TGTGCCTGGAGTGACGGCAGGTCCTACGAGCAGTACTTC.

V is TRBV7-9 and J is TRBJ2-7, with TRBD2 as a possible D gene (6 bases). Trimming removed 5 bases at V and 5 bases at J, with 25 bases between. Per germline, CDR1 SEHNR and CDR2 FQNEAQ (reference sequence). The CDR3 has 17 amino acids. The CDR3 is CASSHPSGPGGTHEQYF. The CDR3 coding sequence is TGTGCCAGCAGCCACCCCTCGGGGCCTGGGGGGACCCACGAGCAGTACTTC. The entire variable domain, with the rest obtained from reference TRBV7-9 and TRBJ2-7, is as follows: DTGVSQNPRHKITKRGQNVTFRCDPISEHNRLYWYRQTLGQGPEFLTYFQNEAQLEKSRLLSDRFSAERPKGSFSTLEIQRTEQGDSAMYLCASSHPSGPGGTHEQYFGPGTRLTVT.

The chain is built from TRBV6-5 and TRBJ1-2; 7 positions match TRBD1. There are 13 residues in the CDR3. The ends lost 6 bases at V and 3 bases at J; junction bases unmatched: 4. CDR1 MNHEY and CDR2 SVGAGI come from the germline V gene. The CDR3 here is CASRETGYYGYTF. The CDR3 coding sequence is TGTGCCAGCAGGGAGACAGGGTACTATGGCTACACCTTC.

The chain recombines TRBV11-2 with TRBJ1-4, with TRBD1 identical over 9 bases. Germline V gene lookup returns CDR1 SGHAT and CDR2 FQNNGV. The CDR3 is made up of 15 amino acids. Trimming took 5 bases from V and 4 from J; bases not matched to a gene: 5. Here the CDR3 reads CASSLGTGNNEKLFF. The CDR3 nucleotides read TGTGCCAGCAGCCTAGGGACAGGGAATAATGAAAAACTGTTTTTT. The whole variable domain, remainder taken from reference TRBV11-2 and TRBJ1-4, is EAGVAQSPRYKIIEKRQSVAFWCNPISGHATLYWYQQILGQGPKLLIQFQNNGVVDDSQLPKDRFSAERLKGVDSTLKIQPAKLEDSAVYLCASSLGTGNNEKLFFGSGTQLSVL.

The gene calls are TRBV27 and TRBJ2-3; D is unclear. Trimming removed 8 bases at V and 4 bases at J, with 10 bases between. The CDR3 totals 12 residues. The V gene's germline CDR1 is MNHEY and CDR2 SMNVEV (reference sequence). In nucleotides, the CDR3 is TGTGCCAGCCGCCTCACGGCAGATACGCAGTATTTT. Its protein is CASRLTADTQYF.

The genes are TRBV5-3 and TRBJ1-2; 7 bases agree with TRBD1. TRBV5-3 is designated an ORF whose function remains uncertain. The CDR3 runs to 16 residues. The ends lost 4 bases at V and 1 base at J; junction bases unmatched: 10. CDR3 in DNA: TGTGCCAGAAGCCTAAGGGGGCAAGAAGGTAACTATGGCTACACCTTC. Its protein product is CARSLRGQEGNYGYTF.

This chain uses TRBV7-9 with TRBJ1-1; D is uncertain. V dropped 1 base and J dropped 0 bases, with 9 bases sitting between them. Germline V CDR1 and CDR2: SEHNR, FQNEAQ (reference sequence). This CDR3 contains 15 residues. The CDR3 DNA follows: TGTGCCAGCAGCTTAGATCCGGGAATGAACACTGAAGCTTTCTTT. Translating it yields CASSLDPGMNTEAFF.

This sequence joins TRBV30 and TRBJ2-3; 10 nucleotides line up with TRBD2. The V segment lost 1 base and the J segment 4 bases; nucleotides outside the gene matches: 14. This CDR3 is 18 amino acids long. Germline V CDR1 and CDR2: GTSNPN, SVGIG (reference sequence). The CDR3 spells CAWSAPRSGGALADTQYF. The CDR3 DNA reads TGTGCCTGGAGTGCCCCAAGGAGCGGGGGGGCCCTCGCAGATACGCAGTATTTT.

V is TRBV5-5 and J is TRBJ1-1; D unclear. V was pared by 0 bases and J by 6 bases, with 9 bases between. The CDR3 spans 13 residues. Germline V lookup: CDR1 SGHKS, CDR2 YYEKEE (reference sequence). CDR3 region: CASSLGGVAEAFF. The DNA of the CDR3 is TGTGCCAGCAGCTTGGGCGGGGTCGCTGAAGCTTTCTTT.

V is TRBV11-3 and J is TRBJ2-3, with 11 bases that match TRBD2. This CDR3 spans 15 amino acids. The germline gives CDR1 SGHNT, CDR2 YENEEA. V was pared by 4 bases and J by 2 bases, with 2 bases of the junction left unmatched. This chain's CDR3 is CASSSTSGATDTQYF. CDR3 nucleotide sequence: TGTGCCAGCAGCTCGACTAGCGGGGCCACAGATACGCAGTATTTT.

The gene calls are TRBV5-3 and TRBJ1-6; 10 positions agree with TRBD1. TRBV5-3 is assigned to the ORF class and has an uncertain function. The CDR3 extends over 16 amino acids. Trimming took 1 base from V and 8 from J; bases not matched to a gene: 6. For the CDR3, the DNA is TGTGCCAGAAGCTTGAGGAGACAGGGGGCAGATTCACCCCTCCACTTT. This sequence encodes CARSLRRQGADSPLHF.

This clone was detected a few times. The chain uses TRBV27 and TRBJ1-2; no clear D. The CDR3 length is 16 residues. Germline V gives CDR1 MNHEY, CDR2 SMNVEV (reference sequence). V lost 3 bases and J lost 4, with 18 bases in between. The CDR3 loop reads CASSFRGRSGAYGYTF. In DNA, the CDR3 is TGTGCCAGCAGTTTCAGAGGGCGGAGTGGTGCCTATGGCTACACCTTC.

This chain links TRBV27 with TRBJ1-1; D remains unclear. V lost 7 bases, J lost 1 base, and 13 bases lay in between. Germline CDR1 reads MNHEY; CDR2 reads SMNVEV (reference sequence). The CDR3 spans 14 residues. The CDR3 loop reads CASIARRGNTEAFF. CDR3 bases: TGTGCCAGCATCGCCCGACGGGGGAACACTGAAGCTTTCTTT.

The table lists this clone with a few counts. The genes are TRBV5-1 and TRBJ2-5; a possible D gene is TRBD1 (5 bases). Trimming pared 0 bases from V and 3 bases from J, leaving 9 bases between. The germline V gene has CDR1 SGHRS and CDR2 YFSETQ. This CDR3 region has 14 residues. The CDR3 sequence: CASSLGQLKETQYF. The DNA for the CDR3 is TGCGCCAGCAGCTTGGGACAGTTGAAAGAGACCCAGTACTTC.

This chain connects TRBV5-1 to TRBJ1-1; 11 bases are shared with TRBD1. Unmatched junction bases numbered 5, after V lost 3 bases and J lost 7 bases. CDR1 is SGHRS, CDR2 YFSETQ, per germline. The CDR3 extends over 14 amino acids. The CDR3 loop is CASSWDRGKGEAFF. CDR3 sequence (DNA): TGCGCCAGCAGCTGGGACAGGGGGAAGGGTGAAGCTTTCTTT.

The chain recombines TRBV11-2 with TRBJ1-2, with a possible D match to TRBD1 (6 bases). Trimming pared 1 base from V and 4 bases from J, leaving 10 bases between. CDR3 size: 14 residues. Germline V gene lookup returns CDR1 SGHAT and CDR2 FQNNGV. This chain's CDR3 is CASSLAGDGYGYTF. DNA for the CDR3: TGTGCCAGCAGCTTAGCAGGGGATGGCTATGGCTACACCTTC.

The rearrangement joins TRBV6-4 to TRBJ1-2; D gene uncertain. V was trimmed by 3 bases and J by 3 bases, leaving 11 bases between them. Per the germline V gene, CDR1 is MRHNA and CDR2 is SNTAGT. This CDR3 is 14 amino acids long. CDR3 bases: TGTGCCAGCAGTGAGTCCGACACATACTATGGCTACACCTTC. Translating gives CASSESDTYYGYTF.

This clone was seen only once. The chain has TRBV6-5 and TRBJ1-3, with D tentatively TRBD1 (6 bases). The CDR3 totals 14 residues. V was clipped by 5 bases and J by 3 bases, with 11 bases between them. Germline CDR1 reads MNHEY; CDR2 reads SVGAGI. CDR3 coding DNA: TGTGCCAGCAGTAAATTACAGGGTGGAAACACCATATATTTT. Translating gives CASSKLQGGNTIYF.

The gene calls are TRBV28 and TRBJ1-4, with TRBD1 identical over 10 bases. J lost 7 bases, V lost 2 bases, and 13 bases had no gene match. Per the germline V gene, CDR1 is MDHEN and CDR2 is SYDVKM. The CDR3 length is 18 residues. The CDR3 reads CASSLANRLGQGIEKLFF. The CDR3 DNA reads TGTGCCAGCAGTTTAGCTAATCGATTGGGACAGGGGATTGAAAAACTGTTTTTT.